This T cell receptor beta chain appears in the sequencing data of a study of T cells in Graves' hyperthyroidism and ophthalmopathy. In this sample, this clonotype turned up a few times. Compared with germline, one end of the junction differs, possibly owing to a read error. Using RNA transcripts as the source, TCR beta CDR3 regions were amplified. Carried out on the TCR CDR3, a first-round RT-PCR used the HTBI primer set. TCRdb passed the multiplex PCR reads through MiXCR, listing each CDR3 protein once. The sample has 300,000 to 400,000 distinct CDR3 sequences; roughly 21% are singletons. The sample comprised blood. This clonotype was sampled from a woman between 45 and 65 years old with Graves' hyperthyroidism.

The CDR3 region has the DNA TGTACCACCAGCAGCTACCGGGACCCCTTTGGCGAGCAGTACTTC. It encodes CTTSSYRDPFGEQYF. The chain links TRBV15 to TRBJ2-7; D could derive from TRBD1 or TRBD2 (5 bases each). The germline V gene has CDR1 LNHNV and CDR2 YYDKDF (reference sequence). The CDR3 has 15 amino acids.